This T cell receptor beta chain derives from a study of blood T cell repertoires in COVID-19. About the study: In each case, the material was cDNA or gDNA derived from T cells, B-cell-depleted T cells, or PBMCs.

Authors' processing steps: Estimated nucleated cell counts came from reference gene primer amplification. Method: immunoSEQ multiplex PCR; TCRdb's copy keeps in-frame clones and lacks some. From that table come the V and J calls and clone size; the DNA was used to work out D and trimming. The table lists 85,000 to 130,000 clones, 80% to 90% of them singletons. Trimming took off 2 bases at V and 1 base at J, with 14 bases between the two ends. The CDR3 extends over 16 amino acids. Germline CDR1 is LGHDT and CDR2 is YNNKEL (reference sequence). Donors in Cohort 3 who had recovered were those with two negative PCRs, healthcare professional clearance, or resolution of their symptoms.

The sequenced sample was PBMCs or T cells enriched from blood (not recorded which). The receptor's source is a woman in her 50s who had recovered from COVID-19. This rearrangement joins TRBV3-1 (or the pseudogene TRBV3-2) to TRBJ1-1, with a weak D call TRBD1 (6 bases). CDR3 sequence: CASSQPTGTKNTEAFF. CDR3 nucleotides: TGTGCCAGCAGCCAACCCACGGGGACAAAGAACACTGAAGCTTTCTTT.